This TCR beta chain originates from a study of blood T cell repertoires in COVID-19. Overall study: Both acute and convalescent COVID-19 samples were obtained from the United States, Italy and Spain. PBMCs, B-cell-depleted T cells, or T cells provided the cDNA or gDNA that made up the material.

Clones were read by immunoSEQ multiplex PCR, and TCRdb kept only the in-frame ones, dropping some. The table records some 200,000 clones, roughly 94% of them present only once. This CDR3 is built from 15 residues. Germline assignment: CDR1 SGHDT and CDR2 YYEEEE. V lost 2 bases to trimming and J lost 4 bases, with 13 bases between them. The chain recombines TRBV5-6 with TRBJ1-3, with D perhaps matching TRBD1 (6 bases). The receptor was derived from a man under 40 with COVID-19, enrolled during active disease. Sequencing input: peripheral blood. CDR3 region: CASSFRGASGNTIYF. CDR3 coding DNA: TGTGCCAGCAGCTTCCGGGGGGCATCGGGAAACACCATATATTTT.